The 30 T cell receptor beta chains below all came from one sample that was sequenced in a study of T cell responses to AZD1222 COVID-19 vaccine. TCRdb's copy holds only in-frame clones and misses some; the assay was immunoSEQ multiplex PCR. The sample lists about 100,000 clones, about 83% occurring once. The sequencing here drew on peripheral blood, taken on day 0 of AZD1222 vaccination. The source of these receptors is an adult in good health.

The chain uses TRBV19 and TRBJ1-1, with 7 bases fitting TRBD1. CDR1 is LNHDA, CDR2 SQIVND, per germline (reference sequence). The CDR3 totals 14 residues. Losses at the gene ends were 2 bases for V and 1 base for J; bases not matched to a gene: 1. The CDR3 nucleotides are TGTGCCAGTAGTATACAGGGGGGGAACACTGAAGCTTTCTTT. Its translation is CASSIQGGNTEAFF.

V and J are TRBV12-3 or TRBV12-4 and TRBJ1-1; D is perhaps TRBD1 (5 bases). This CDR3 contains 12 residues. Between the trimmed V and J ends, which lost 6 bases and 8 bases, there was a span of 13 bases. CDR3 in DNA: TGTGCCAGCAGCCCGGGACCGCCCGAAGCTTTCTTT. Translating gives CASSPGPPEAFF.

The rearrangement links TRBV14 to TRBJ2-7; 10 bases line up with TRBD2. The CDR3 is 14 amino acids. The V and J ends lost 3 bases and 5 bases, in that order; junction bases with no gene match: 4. CDR1 SGHDN and CDR2 FVKESK come from the germline V gene. The chain's CDR3 is CASSHLAGDNEQYF. Written as DNA, the CDR3 is TGTGCCAGCAGCCATCTAGCGGGAGACAACGAGCAGTACTTC.

The V and J genes are TRBV9 and TRBJ2-3; 10 nucleotides line up with TRBD2. V lost 3 bases and J lost 4; bases outside the gene matches: 8. Looked up from germline, CDR1 is SGDLS and CDR2 is YYNGEE. The CDR3 has 16 residues. CDR3 bases: TGTGCCAGCAGCGCCGCTTCAGCGGGAGGGGCAGATACGCAGTATTTT. Translated, it gives CASSAASAGGADTQYF.

Details on this clone: This clone may be a read error of a much larger clone one base away. The chain employs TRBV7-2 and TRBJ2-3; TRBD2 agrees at 8 bases. V was clipped by 6 bases and J by 2 bases; unmatched bases: 1. The germline gives CDR1 SGHTA, CDR2 FQGNSA. The CDR3 consists of 13 residues. The CDR3 coding sequence is TGTGCCAGCAGTAGCGGGAACACAGATACGCAGTATTTT. Translating gives CASSSGNTDTQYF.

This clone has just one count. J is TRBJ2-7 and V is TRBV9; perhaps TRBD1 as D (6 bases). Germline V CDR1 and CDR2: SGDLS, YYNGEE. V dropped 0 bases and J dropped 7 bases, with 14 bases sitting between them. The CDR3 totals 14 residues. In DNA, the CDR3 is TGTGCCAGCAGCGTAGGCACAGGGACGGGGGAGCAGTACTTC. Protein: CASSVGTGTGEQYF.

This sequence joins TRBV14 and TRBJ1-2; possible D gene TRBD1, 5 bases. The V and J ends lost 3 bases and 8 bases respectively, with 16 bases between them. The CDR3 consists of 14 residues. CDR1 SGHDN and CDR2 FVKESK come from the germline V gene. The CDR3 is CASSQLGVAGGYTF. The CDR3 DNA reads as TGTGCCAGCAGCCAGCTAGGGGTCGCGGGAGGCTACACCTTC.

V gene TRBV13 combines with J gene TRBJ1-4; D is possibly TRBD1 (6 bases). V was cut by 5 bases and J by 7 bases, with 14 bases left in between. Germline V gene sequence: CDR1 PRHDT, CDR2 FYEKMQ (reference sequence). The CDR3 spans 14 residues. The chain's CDR3 is CASSPGGSAEKLFF. CDR3 bases: TGTGCCAGCAGCCCGGGGGGCAGCGCTGAAAAACTGTTTTTT.

The V gene is TRBV28, the J gene TRBJ1-3; D might be TRBD1 (6 bases). Germline CDR1 reads MDHEN; CDR2 reads SYDVKM. The CDR3 covers 15 residues. With 5 bases removed from V and 3 bases from J, the gap between germline ends came to 14 bases. Written as DNA, the CDR3 is TGTGCCAGCAGTGTAGGGGGACGTTATGGAAACACCATATATTTT. Translation gives CASSVGGRYGNTIYF.

The table lists this clone with a few counts. This chain connects TRBV19 to TRBJ1-1; no firm D call. The CDR3 is made up of 14 amino acids. The germline V gene encodes CDR1 LNHDA and CDR2 SQIVND (reference sequence). V was clipped by 5 bases and J by 0 bases, with 10 bases between them. CDR3 protein: CASSRRELNTEAFF. DNA of the CDR3: TGTGCCAGTAGTCGTAGAGAGTTGAACACTGAAGCTTTCTTT.

The chain combines TRBV27 with TRBJ1-5; no definite D call. Germline lookup yields CDR1 MNHEY and CDR2 SMNVEV (reference sequence). The CDR3 is made up of 12 amino acids. Trimming removed 6 bases from V and 7 bases from J, with 10 bases in between. CDR3 amino acids: CASSSLGQPQHF. The CDR3 region has the DNA TGTGCCAGCAGCAGTTTAGGACAGCCCCAGCATTTT.

This clone was counted between two and nine times. The rearrangement uses TRBV20-1 and TRBJ1-6, with unresolved D. Germline-derived CDR1 and CDR2 are DFQATT and SNEGSKA (reference sequence). Trimming shortened V by 3 bases and J by 0 bases, and 12 bases separated the two germline ends. The CDR3 has 16 residues. CDR3 residues: CSASPGRSSYNSPLHF. The CDR3 DNA reads TGCAGTGCTAGTCCAGGCCGAAGCTCCTATAATTCACCCCTCCACTTT.

This chain joins TRBV18 and TRBJ1-2; D gene ambiguous. V lost 3 bases and J lost 4, with 12 bases in between. The CDR3 length is 14 residues. Germline loops: CDR1 KGHSH, CDR2 LQKENI. CDR3 nucleotides: TGTGCCAGCTCACCGACCGGACTGAGCTATGGCTACACCTTC. It is translated as CASSPTGLSYGYTF.

J is TRBJ2-3 and V is TRBV6-5; perhaps TRBD1 as D (6 bases). The CDR3 has 13 amino acids. Germline values: CDR1 MNHEY, CDR2 SVGAGI. The V end was cut by 6 bases, the J end by 6 bases, with 13 bases between. The CDR3 bases are TGTGCCAGCAGGCCGAGGGACATTGATACGCAGTATTTT. Encoded protein: CASRPRDIDTQYF.

This clone has just one count. This rearrangement joins TRBV7-6 to TRBJ1-3; D is possibly TRBD1 (6 bases). V lost 4 bases, J lost 4 bases, and 17 bases lay in between. In germline, CDR1 is SGHVS, CDR2 FNYEAQ. The CDR3 runs 16 residues. The CDR3 DNA reads TGTGCCAGCAGCTCCGGTCAGGGGTCGAGAGGAAACACCATATATTTT. Encoded protein: CASSSGQGSRGNTIYF.

This sequence joins TRBV5-8 and TRBJ1-1; no clear D. The CDR3 has 14 amino acids. Between the trimmed V and J ends, which lost 1 base and 2 bases, there was a span of 9 bases. In germline, CDR1 is SGHTS, CDR2 YDEGEE. The CDR3 bases are TGTGCCAGCAGCTTGATGGCGGGAAACACTGAAGCTTTCTTT. Residues: CASSLMAGNTEAFF.

A single count supports this clone. V is TRBV7-6 and J is TRBJ1-3, with D possibly being TRBD1 (5 bases). Germline V lookup: CDR1 SGHVS, CDR2 FNYEAQ. The germline V and J ends were trimmed by 5 bases and 0 bases, with 17 bases remaining between them. The CDR3 totals 17 residues. CDR3 DNA sequence: TGTGCCAGCAGCGGCGCAGGGATCTCTAGCTCTGGAAACACCATATATTTT. Protein product: CASSGAGISSSGNTIYF.

This clone was found a few times. This chain joins TRBV4-1 and TRBJ2-4, with D tentatively TRBD1 (6 bases). CDR1 and CDR2 (germline): MGHRA, YSYEKL. Trimming took off 3 bases at V and 0 bases at J, with 9 bases between the two ends. The CDR3 is 15 amino acids. The CDR3 DNA sequence: TGCGCCAGCAGCCATTCAGGGGCAGCCAAAAACATTCAGTACTTC. Amino acids: CASSHSGAAKNIQYF.

J is TRBJ1-1 and V is TRBV3-1 (or the pseudogene TRBV3-2); D is uncertain. Looked up from germline, CDR1 is LGHDT and CDR2 is YNNKEL (reference sequence). V lost 4 bases to trimming and J lost 4 bases, with 13 bases between them. The CDR3 is made up of 14 amino acids. CDR3 nucleotide sequence: TGTGCCAGCAGCCCTGCGGTGCGGAGCACTGAAGCTTTCTTT. Protein: CASSPAVRSTEAFF.

A single count supports this clone. The chain is built from TRBV7-9 and TRBJ1-6; D gene unclear. Per germline, CDR1 SEHNR and CDR2 FQNEAQ (reference sequence). This CDR3 comprises 14 residues. V lost 5 bases and J 10 bases, leaving 15 bases between the germline ends. In DNA, the CDR3 is TGTGCCAGCAGCGACGCTGGTAGCGGATCACCCCTCCACTTT. Its translation: CASSDAGSGSPLHF.

The chain employs TRBV20-1 and TRBJ2-7; no clear D gene. Germline-derived CDR1 and CDR2 are DFQATT and SNEGSKA (reference sequence). V was shortened by 6 bases and J by 4 bases, with 10 bases between the two germline ends. This CDR3 comprises 11 residues. This CDR3 is CSADSRYEQYF. The CDR3 DNA sequence: TGCAGTGCCGACTCCCGGTACGAGCAGTACTTC.

This clone was recorded once. The V and J genes are TRBV5-1 and TRBJ2-2, with D possibly being TRBD1 (5 bases). The CDR3 loop spans 15 amino acids. CDR1 SGHRS and CDR2 YFSETQ come from the germline V gene. The V and J ends lost 5 bases and 2 bases respectively, with 13 bases between them. CDR3 nucleotides: TGCGCCAGCAGACCATATCAGGGTAACACCGGGGAGCTGTTTTTT. It specifies CASRPYQGNTGELFF.

The chain couples TRBV7-2 to TRBJ1-2; 10 bases agree with TRBD1. V trimming: 5 bases; J trimming: 5 bases; junction bases outside the gene matches: 11. This CDR3 spans 16 amino acids. Germline lookup yields CDR1 SGHTA and CDR2 FQGNSA. CDR3 coding DNA: TGTGCCAGCAGCCCTCGGACAGGGGGTATTTCATATGGCTACACCTTC. This sequence encodes CASSPRTGGISYGYTF. The variable domain in full, with the rest retrieved from reference TRBV7-2 and TRBJ1-2, is GAGVSQSPSNKVTEKGKDVELRCDPISGHTALYWYRQSLGQGLEFLIYFQGNSAPDKSGLPSDRFSAERTGGSVSTLTIQRTQQEDSAVYLCASSPRTGGISYGYTFGSGTRLTVV.

The chain has TRBV6-1 and TRBJ2-7; no firm D call. The CDR3 covers 13 residues. Germline V gives CDR1 MNHNS, CDR2 SASEGT. Trimming took 2 bases from V and 4 from J, leaving 9 bases between them. CDR3 bases: TGTGCCAGCAGTGAAAGTACAAAATACGAGCAGTACTTC. This codes for CASSESTKYEQYF.

J is TRBJ1-5 and V is TRBV2; D might be TRBD1 (5 bases). The V gene's germline CDR1 is SNHLY and CDR2 FYNNEI. The V end lost 5 bases, the J end lost 2 bases, and 16 bases lay between the germline ends. This CDR3 spans 16 amino acids. The CDR3 sequence is CASSPGPQGGNQPQHF. The CDR3 DNA is TGTGCCAGCAGTCCTGGACCCCAGGGAGGCAATCAGCCCCAGCATTTT.

This clone was seen just once. V is TRBV4-3 and J is TRBJ2-1; 11 bases are shared with TRBD2. Per germline, CDR1 LGHNA and CDR2 YSLEER. The CDR3 has 19 residues. V lost 0 bases, J lost 0 bases, and 7 bases stayed unmatched. CDR3 amino acids: CASSQERTSGHSSYNEQFF. The CDR3 nucleotides read TGCGCCAGCAGCCAAGAGAGGACTAGCGGGCACAGCTCCTACAATGAGCAGTTCTTC.

The rearrangement joins TRBV19 to TRBJ1-4; D is undetermined. This CDR3 region has 15 residues. CDR1 LNHDA and CDR2 SQIVND come from the germline V gene (reference sequence). V was trimmed by 6 bases and J by 0 bases, leaving 11 bases between them. The CDR3 DNA is TGTGCCAGTAGCTCCTACAGCCCAACTAATGAAAAACTGTTTTTT. Translating it yields CASSSYSPTNEKLFF.

The rearrangement joins TRBV9 to TRBJ2-5, with 8 bases that match TRBD2. The CDR3 runs to 17 residues. V shed 0 bases and J 6 bases; nucleotides not matched to a gene: 13. CDR1 is SGDLS, CDR2 YYNGEE, per germline. The CDR3 sequence: CASSVGAGAFREKTQYF. CDR3 nucleotides: TGTGCCAGCAGCGTAGGAGCGGGAGCTTTCCGGGAGAAGACCCAGTACTTC.

The V gene is TRBV10-3, the J gene TRBJ2-7; weak D call: TRBD1 (6 bases). Per the germline V gene, CDR1 is ENHRY and CDR2 is SYGVKD. The length of the CDR3 is 13 residues. The V and J ends lost 8 bases and 3 bases respectively, with 14 bases between them. The CDR3: CAISSWDNYEQYF. CDR3 bases: TGTGCCATCTCATCATGGGACAACTACGAGCAGTACTTC.

The genes are TRBV3-1 (or the pseudogene TRBV3-2) and TRBJ1-2; D is perhaps TRBD1 (6 bases). The germline V gene encodes CDR1 LGHDT and CDR2 YNNKEL (reference sequence). V shed 1 base and J shed 8 bases, with 26 bases lying between them. This CDR3 region has 18 residues. CDR3 sequence (DNA): TGTGCCAGCAGCCAAGCTTATACGGGGACATCGGTGCGTGAGGGCTACACCTTC. Translation gives CASSQAYTGTSVREGYTF.